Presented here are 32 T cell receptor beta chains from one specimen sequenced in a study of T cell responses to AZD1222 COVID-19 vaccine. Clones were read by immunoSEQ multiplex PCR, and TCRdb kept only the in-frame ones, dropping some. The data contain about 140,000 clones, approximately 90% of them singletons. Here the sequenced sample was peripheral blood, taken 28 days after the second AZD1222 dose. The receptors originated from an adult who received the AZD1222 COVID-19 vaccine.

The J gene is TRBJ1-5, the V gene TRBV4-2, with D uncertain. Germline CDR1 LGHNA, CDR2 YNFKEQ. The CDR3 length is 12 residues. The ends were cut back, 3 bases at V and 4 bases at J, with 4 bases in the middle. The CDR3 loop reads CASSHKNQPQHF. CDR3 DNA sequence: TGTGCCAGCAGCCATAAGAATCAGCCCCAGCATTTT.

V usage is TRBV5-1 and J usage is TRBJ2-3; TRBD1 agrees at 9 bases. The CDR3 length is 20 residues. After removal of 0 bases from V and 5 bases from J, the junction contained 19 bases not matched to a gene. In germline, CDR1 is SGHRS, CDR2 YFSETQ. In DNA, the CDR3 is TGCGCCAGCAGCTTGGGGACAGGGGAGAGCGTACGGGTTAACGAAGATACGCAGTATTTT. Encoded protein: CASSLGTGESVRVNEDTQYF.

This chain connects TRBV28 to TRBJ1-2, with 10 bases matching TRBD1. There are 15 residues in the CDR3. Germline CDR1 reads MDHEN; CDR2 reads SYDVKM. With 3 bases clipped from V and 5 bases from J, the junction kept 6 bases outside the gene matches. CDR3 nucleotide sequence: TGTGCCAGCAGTTTGCTGGGACAGGGGAGATATGGCTACACCTTC. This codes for CASSLLGQGRYGYTF.

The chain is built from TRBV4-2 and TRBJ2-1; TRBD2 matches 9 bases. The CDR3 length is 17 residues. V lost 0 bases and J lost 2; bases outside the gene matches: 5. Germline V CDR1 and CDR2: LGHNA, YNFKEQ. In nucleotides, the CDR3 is TGTGCCAGCAGCCAAGATGCGGCTAGCGGGGCCTACAATGAGCAGTTCTTC. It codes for CASSQDAASGAYNEQFF.

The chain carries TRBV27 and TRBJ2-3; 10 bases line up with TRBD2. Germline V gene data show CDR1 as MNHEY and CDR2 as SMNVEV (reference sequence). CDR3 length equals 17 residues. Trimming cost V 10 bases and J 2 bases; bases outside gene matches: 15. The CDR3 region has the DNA TGTGCCACCCGCTCCTTGACTAGCGGGCTCAACACAGATACGCAGTATTTT. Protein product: CATRSLTSGLNTDTQYF.

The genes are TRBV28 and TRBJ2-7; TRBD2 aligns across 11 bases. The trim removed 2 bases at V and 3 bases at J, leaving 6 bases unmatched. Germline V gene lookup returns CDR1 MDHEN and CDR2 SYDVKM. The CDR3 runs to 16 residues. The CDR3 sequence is CASSLPTSGGDYEQYF. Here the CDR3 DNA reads TGTGCCAGCAGTTTACCCACTAGCGGGGGAGACTACGAGCAGTACTTC.

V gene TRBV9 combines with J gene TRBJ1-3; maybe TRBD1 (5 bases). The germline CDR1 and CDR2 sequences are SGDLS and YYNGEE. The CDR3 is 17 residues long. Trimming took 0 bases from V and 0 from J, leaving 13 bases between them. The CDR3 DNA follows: TGTGCCAGCAGCGTAGGGGGGACCATAAGCTCTGGAAACACCATATATTTT. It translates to CASSVGGTISSGNTIYF.

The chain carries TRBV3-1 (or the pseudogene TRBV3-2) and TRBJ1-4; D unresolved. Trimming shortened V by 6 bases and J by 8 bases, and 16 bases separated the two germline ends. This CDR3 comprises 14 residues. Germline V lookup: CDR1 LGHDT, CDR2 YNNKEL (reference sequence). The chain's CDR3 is CASSRKGVEEKLFF. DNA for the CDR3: TGTGCCAGCAGTCGAAAGGGTGTGGAGGAAAAACTGTTTTTT.

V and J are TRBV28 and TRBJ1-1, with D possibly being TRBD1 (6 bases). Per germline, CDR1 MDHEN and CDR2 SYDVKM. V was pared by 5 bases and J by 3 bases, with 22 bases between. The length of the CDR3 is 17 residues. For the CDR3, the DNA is TGTGCCAGCAGTCCGACCCTAGGTAGCAGGGGCGACACTGAAGCTTTCTTT. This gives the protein CASSPTLGSRGDTEAFF.

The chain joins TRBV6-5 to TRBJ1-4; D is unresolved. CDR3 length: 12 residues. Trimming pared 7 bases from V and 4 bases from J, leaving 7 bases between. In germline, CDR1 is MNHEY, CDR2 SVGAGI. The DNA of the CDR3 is TGTGCCAGCACACGGATTAATGAAAAACTGTTTTTT. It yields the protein CASTRINEKLFF.

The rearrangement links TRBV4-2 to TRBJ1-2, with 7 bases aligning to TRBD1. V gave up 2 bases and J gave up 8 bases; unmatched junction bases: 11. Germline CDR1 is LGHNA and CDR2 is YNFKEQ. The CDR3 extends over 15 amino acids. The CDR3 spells CASSQTRDSGGGYTF. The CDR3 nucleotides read TGTGCCAGCAGCCAAACACGGGACAGCGGTGGAGGCTACACCTTC.

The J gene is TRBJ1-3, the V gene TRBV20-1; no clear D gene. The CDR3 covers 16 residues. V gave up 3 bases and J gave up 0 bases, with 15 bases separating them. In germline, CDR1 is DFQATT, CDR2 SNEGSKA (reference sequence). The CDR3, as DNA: TGCAGTGCTAGTATAGACGGGATGTCCTCTGGAAACACCATATATTTT. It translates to CSASIDGMSSGNTIYF.

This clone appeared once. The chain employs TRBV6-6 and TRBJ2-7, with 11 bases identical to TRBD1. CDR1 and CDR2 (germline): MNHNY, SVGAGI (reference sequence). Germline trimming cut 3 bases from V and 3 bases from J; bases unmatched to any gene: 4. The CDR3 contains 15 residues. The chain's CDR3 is CASSYRTGGIYEQYF. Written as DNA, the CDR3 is TGTGCCAGCAGTTATCGGACAGGGGGCATCTACGAGCAGTACTTC.

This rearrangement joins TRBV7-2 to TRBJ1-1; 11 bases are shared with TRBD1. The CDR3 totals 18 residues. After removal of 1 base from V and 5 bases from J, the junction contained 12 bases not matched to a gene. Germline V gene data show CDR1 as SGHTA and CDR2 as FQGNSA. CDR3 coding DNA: TGTGCCAGCAGCTTAGTGTCTGGGACAGGGGGTTTGGTTACTGAAGCTTTCTTT. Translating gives CASSLVSGTGGLVTEAFF.

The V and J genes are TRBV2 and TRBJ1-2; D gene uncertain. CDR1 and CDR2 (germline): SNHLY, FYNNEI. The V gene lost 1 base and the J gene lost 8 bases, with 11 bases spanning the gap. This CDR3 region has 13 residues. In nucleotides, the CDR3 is TGTGCCAGCAGTGAAGGGCCAGTAAGGGGCTACACCTTC. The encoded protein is CASSEGPVRGYTF.

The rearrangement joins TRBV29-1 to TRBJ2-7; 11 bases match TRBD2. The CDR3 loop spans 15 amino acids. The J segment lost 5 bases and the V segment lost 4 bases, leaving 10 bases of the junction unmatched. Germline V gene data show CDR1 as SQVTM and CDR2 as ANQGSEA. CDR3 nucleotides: TGCAGCGTTGGCCCTCTAGCGGGAGGTTCCCACGAGCAGTACTTC. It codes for CSVGPLAGGSHEQYF.

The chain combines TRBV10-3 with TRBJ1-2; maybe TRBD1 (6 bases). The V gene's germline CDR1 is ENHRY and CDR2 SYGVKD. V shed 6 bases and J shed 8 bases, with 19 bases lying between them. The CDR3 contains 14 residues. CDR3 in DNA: TGTGCCATCAGGGAGCCCTCGGACAGCACGGGCTACACCTTC. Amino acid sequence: CAIREPSDSTGYTF.

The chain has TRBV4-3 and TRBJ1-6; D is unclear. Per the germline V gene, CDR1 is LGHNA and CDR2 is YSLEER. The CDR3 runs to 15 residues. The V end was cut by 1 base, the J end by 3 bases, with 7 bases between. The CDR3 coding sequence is TGCGCCAGCAGCCAAGCGGGCCGCTATAATTCACCCCTCCACTTT. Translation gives CASSQAGRYNSPLHF.

CDR3 sequence: CASSLSVDTGELFF. The CDR3 coding sequence is TGTGCCAGCAGCTTAAGCGTGGACACCGGGGAGCTGTTTTTT. The chain uses TRBV11-2 and TRBJ2-2; D gene uncertain. Trimming cost V 2 bases and J 3 bases, with 7 bases left between them. Per the germline V gene, CDR1 is SGHAT and CDR2 is FQNNGV. The CDR3 is 14 residues long. The full variable domain, with the rest looked up from reference TRBV11-2 and TRBJ2-2, is EAGVAQSPRYKIIEKRQSVAFWCNPISGHATLYWYQQILGQGPKLLIQFQNNGVVDDSQLPKDRFSAERLKGVDSTLKIQPAKLEDSAVYLCASSLSVDTGELFFGEGSRLTVL.

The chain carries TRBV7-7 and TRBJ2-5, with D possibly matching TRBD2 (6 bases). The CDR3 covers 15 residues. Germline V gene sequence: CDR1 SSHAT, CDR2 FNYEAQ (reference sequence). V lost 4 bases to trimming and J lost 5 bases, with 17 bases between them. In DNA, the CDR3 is TGTGCCAGCAGCTCAGTAGCGGCGGTTGTTGAGACCCAGTACTTC. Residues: CASSSVAAVVETQYF.

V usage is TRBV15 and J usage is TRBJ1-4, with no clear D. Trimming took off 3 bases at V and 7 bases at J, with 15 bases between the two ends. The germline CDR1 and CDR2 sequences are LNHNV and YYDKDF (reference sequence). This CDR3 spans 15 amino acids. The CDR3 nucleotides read TGTGCCACCAGCAGTGGACTCACAGTTACTGAAAAACTGTTTTTT. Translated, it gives CATSSGLTVTEKLFF. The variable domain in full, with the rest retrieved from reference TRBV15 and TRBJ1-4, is DAMVIQNPRYQVTQFGKPVTLSCSQTLNHNVMYWYQQKSSQAPKLLFHYYDKDFNNEADTPDNFQSRRPNTSFCFLDIRSPGLGDTAMYLCATSSGLTVTEKLFFGSGTQLSVL.

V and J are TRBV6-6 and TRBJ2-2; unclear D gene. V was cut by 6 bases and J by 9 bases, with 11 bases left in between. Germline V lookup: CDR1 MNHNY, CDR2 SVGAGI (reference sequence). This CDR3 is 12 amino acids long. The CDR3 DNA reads TGTGCCAGCAGGGATGCTCGCCGGGAGCTGTTTTTT. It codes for CASRDARRELFF.

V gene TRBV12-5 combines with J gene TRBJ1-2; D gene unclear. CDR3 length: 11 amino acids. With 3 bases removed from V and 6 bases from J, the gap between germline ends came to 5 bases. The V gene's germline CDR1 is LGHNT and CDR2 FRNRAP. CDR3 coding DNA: TGTGCTAGTGGTTTAGGGAATGGCTACACCTTC. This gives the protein CASGLGNGYTF.

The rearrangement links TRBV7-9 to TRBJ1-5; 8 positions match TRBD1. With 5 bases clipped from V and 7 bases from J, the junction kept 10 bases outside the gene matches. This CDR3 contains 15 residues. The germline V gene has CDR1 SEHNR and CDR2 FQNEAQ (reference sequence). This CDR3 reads CASSDQGAPGQPQHF. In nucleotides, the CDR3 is TGTGCCAGCAGCGATCAGGGGGCCCCGGGGCAGCCCCAGCATTTT.

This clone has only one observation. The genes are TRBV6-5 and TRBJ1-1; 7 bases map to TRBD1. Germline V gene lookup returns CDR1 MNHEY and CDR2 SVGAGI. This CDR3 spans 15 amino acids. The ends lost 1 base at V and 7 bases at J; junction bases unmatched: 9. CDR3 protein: CASSYYEGARIEAFF. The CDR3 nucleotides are TGTGCCAGCAGTTACTATGAGGGGGCGCGGATTGAAGCTTTCTTT.

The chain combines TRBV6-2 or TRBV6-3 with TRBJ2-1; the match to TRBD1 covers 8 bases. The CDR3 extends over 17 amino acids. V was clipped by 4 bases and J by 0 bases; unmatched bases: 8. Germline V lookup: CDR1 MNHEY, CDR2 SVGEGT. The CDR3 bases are TGTGCCAGCAGTTCCCTGGACAGGGCGGGCTCCTACAATGAGCAGTTCTTC. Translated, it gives CASSSLDRAGSYNEQFF.

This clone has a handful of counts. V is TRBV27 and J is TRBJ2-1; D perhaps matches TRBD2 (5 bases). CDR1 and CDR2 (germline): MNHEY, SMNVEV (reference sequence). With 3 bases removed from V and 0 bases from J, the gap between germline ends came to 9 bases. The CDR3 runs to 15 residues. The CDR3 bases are TGTGCCAGCAGTTTGTTAGGGAGCTCCTACAATGAGCAGTTCTTC. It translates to CASSLLGSSYNEQFF.

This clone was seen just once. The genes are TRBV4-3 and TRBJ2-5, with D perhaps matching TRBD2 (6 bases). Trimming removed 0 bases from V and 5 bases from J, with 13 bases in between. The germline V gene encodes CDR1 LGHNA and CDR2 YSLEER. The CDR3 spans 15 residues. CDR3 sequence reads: CASSQDVGGLETQYF. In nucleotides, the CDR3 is TGCGCCAGCAGCCAAGATGTCGGAGGGTTGGAGACCCAGTACTTC.

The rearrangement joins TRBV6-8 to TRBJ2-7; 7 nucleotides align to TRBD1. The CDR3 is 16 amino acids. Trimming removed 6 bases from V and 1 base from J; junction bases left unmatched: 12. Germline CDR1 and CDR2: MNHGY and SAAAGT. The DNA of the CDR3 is TGTGCCAGCAGCTCGGACAGGAATCAATATTCCTACGAGCAGTACTTC. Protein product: CASSSDRNQYSYEQYF.

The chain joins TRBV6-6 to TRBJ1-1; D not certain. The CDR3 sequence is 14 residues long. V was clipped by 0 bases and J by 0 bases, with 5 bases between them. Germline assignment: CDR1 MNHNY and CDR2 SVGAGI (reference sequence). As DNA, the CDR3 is TGTGCCAGCAGTTACTCGGAAGTGAACACTGAAGCTTTCTTT. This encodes CASSYSEVNTEAFF.

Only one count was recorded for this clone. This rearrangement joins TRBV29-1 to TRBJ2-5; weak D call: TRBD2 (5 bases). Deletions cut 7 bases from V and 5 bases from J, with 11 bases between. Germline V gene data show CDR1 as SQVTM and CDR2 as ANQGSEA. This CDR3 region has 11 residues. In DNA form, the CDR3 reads TGCAGCGAGAGGGTTGGTGAGACCCAGTACTTC. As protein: CSERVGETQYF. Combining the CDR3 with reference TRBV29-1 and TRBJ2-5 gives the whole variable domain SAVISQKPSRDICQRGTSLTIQCQVDSQVTMMFWYRQQPGQSLTLIATANQGSEATYESGFVIDKFPISRPNLTFSTLTVSNMSPEDSSIYLCSERVGETQYFGPGTRLLVL.

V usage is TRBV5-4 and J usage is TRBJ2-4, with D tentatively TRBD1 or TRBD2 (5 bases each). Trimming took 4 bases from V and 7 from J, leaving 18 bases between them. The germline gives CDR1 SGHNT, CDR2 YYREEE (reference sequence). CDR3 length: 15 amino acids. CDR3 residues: CASSLRDHINNIQYF. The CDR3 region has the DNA TGTGCCAGCAGCCTCAGGGACCACATAAATAACATTCAGTACTTC.